This TCR beta chain was retrieved from a study of blood T cell repertoires in COVID-19 (dated by TCRdb to the early 2020s). With regard to the full study: Samples covering the acute and convalescent phases of COVID-19 were provided by collaborators in the United States, Italy and Spain. The samples were drawn from the first 160 participants of the ongoing ImmuneRACE study and from 950 to 1,500 subjects provided by 6 global collaborators. Subjects who had been exposed to COVID-19, were actively infected with it, or had recovered from it provided the deeply sampled blood TCRbeta repertoires that made up the dataset. The material from the prospective study consisted of cDNA or gDNA derived from T cells, B-cell-depleted T cells, or PBMCs. Where available, HLA class I and class II types were obtained from metadata supplied by the sample provider rather than from assay-based typing. The sample metadata nearly always contained a de-identified subject ID, COVID-19 status, age in years and sex. The repertoires were released in a freely available public database intended as a resource for research on the immune response to SARS-CoV-2. Points the paper makes about the study in general: The amount of clinical and demographic metadata varied by source and participant and was provided uncurated.

Whole blood was collected in K2EDTA tubes by collaborating institutions according to the institutions' own protocols. Collaborator samples were shipped for TCRbeta analysis as frozen whole blood, isolated PBMCs, or DNA extracted from either sample type. Relative to germline, V is missing 4 bases and J is missing 7 bases, with 10 bases of the junction outside any gene match. As encoded in the germline V gene, CDR1 is SGHRS while CDR2 is YFSETQ. From its cysteine to its phenylalanine, the CDR3 spans 15 amino acids. The kept DNA is CDR3 alone, 45 bases in frame from the first base. TCRbeta CDR3 regions were amplified from genomic DNA using the immunoSEQ Assay, a bias-controlled multiplex PCR. The authors processed their data as follows. Within the assay, amplification of reference gene primers was used to estimate how many nucleated cells each sample contained. To quantify the absolute abundance of each unique TCRbeta CDR3 rearrangement, sequence reads were collapsed and filtered. For each sample, productive Simpson clonality was calculated as the square root of Simpson's diversity index over productive rearrangements. TCRdb took over this immuneACCESS table, retaining in-frame rearrangements with V and J assigned. Such tables are incomplete; in checked studies, under half of the missing clones stem from an unresolved V gene, and the remainder is unexplained. D and trimming were read from the DNA, whereas the V and J calls and clone size are those reported in that table. The sample table contains tens of thousands of clones; only one count was recorded for about 88% of them. The ten largest clones capture around 1.3% of the sample.

Worth noting for this clone: Its antigen remains unidentified. Nothing much larger sits one base from this clone, and base qualities are not available.

Sequenced input: peripheral blood. The V and J genes are TRBV5-1 and TRBJ1-4; TRBD1 fits 7 bases in the junction. This clonotype was sampled from a man aged 55 to 70 with acute or convalescent COVID-19. Read as DNA, the sequence is TGCGCCAGCAGCATGAATGACAGGGAAGGTGAAAAACTGTTTTTT. This gives the protein CASSMNDREGEKLFF. With the rest looked up from the reference TRBV5-1 and TRBJ1-4 genes rather than sequenced, the full variable domain is KAGVTQTPRYLIKTRGQQVTLSCSPISGHRSVSWYQQTPGQGLQFLFEYFSETQRNKGNFPGRFSGRQFSNSRSEMNVSTLELGDSALYLCASSMNDREGEKLFFGSGTQLSVL.